These 29 T cell receptor beta chains came from one sample sequenced in a study of beta chain features in type 1 diabetes. Expressed TCRB transcripts were sequenced because the isolated RNA had all been reverse transcribed beforehand. Sequenced by immunoSEQ multiplex PCR; TCRdb stores in-frame clones only, minus some. The repertoire has some 150,000 clones, roughly 11% of them found once; the top ten carry approximately 2%. The sample consisted of central memory CD4+ T cells from blood. These receptors all stem from a man between 18 and 35 years old in good health.

This clone was counted only a few times. The genes are TRBV28 and TRBJ1-1, with a weak D call TRBD1 (5 bases). Germline values: CDR1 MDHEN, CDR2 SYDVKM. The CDR3 spans 14 residues. The germline V and J ends were trimmed by 4 bases and 5 bases, with 14 bases remaining between them. The CDR3 sequence: CASSYPTEATEAFF. CDR3 DNA: TGTGCCAGCAGTTATCCGACAGAGGCAACTGAAGCTTTCTTT.

This clone was counted between two and nine times. The chain joins TRBV14 to TRBJ2-3; perhaps TRBD1 as D (6 bases). V gave up 6 bases and J gave up 12 bases, with 19 bases separating them. The CDR3 is 13 amino acids. Looked up from germline, CDR1 is SGHDN and CDR2 is FVKESK. The CDR3 DNA sequence: TGTGCCAGCAGTCCCTTGGACAGCCGGAGCCAGTATTTT. Translating it yields CASSPLDSRSQYF.

In regard to this clone: In the same sample, other DNA sequences code for this CDR3. This chain links TRBV28 with TRBJ2-3, with no clear D. The CDR3 extends over 12 amino acids. Per germline, CDR1 MDHEN and CDR2 SYDVKM. Trimming shortened V by 4 bases and J by 2 bases, and 4 bases separated the two germline ends. CDR3 protein: CASSSTTDTQYF. CDR3 nucleotides: TGTGCCAGCAGTTCCACCACAGATACGCAGTATTTT.

This clone has just a few counts. CDR3 loop: CASTTPGGQGTDTQYF. CDR3 DNA sequence: TGTGCCAGCACCACTCCGGGGGGGCAGGGCACAGATACGCAGTATTTT. The V call is TRBV5-4, the J call TRBJ2-3; 8 nucleotides agree with TRBD2. This CDR3 has 16 amino acids. Germline lookup yields CDR1 SGHNT and CDR2 YYREEE (reference sequence). V shed 6 bases, J shed 1 base, and the junction held 10 bases outside the gene matches. The whole variable domain, remainder taken from reference TRBV5-4 and TRBJ2-3, is ETGVTQSPTHLIKTRGQQVTLRCSSQSGHNTVSWYQQALGQGPQFIFQYYREEENGRGNFPPRFSGLQFPNYSSELNVNALELDDSALYLCASTTPGGQGTDTQYFGPGTRLTVL.

J is TRBJ2-7 and V is TRBV2, with D unresolved. Trimming stripped 5 bases from V and 5 bases from J, with 7 bases between. This CDR3 is built from 11 residues. The germline gives CDR1 SNHLY, CDR2 FYNNEI. CDR3 nucleotides: TGTGCCAGCAGTCCTAATAACGAGCAGTACTTC. This encodes CASSPNNEQYF.

This clone has a handful of counts. The chain joins TRBV5-6 to TRBJ2-4, with D hard to call. Germline loops: CDR1 SGHDT, CDR2 YYEEEE. The CDR3 is 11 residues long. Trimming left V 3 bases short and J 7 bases short, with 5 bases between. The CDR3, as DNA: TGTGCCAGCAGCTCAGTGAACATTCAGTACTTC. Residues: CASSSVNIQYF. The full variable domain, in which reference TRBV5-6 and TRBJ2-4 provide the parts outside the CDR3, is DAGVTQSPTHLIKTRGQQVTLRCSPKSGHDTVSWYQQALGQGPQFIFQYYEEEERQRGNFPDRFSGHQFPNYSSELNVNALLLGDSALYLCASSSVNIQYFGAGTRLSVL.

This clone was seen more than once but under ten times. This may arise from a read error, as a much more abundant clone is one base away. The rearrangement joins TRBV30 to TRBJ2-1; 9 bases map to TRBD2. The CDR3 extends over 13 amino acids. Looked up from germline, CDR1 is GTSNPN and CDR2 is SVGIG (reference sequence). Germline trimming cut 3 bases from V and 8 bases from J; bases unmatched to any gene: 5. The DNA of the CDR3 is TGTGCCTGGAGAGTGCGGGGGGGCCATGAGCAGTTCTTC. Residues: CAWRVRGGHEQFF.

With respect to this clone: Within the sample, other DNA sequences also encode this same CDR3. This chain connects TRBV10-3 to TRBJ2-4; D is unresolved. V was trimmed by 0 bases and J by 6 bases, leaving 3 bases between them. This CDR3 contains 12 residues. Looked up from germline, CDR1 is ENHRY and CDR2 is SYGVKD. For the CDR3, the DNA is TGTGCCATCAGTGAGTCCGGAAACATTCAGTACTTC. Its protein product is CAISESGNIQYF.

This clone was picked up a small number of times. The V gene is TRBV7-2, the J gene TRBJ2-7; D not resolved. Germline loops: CDR1 SGHTA, CDR2 FQGNSA. Deletions cut 1 base from V and 3 bases from J, with 13 bases between. The CDR3 is 15 residues long. The CDR3 protein is CASSLGAATGYEQYF. CDR3 DNA sequence: TGTGCCAGCAGCTTAGGGGCCGCAACCGGCTACGAGCAGTACTTC.

The chain is built from TRBV7-2 and TRBJ2-2, with 12 bases fitting TRBD2. The germline gives CDR1 SGHTA, CDR2 FQGNSA. Trimming cost V 5 bases and J 4 bases; bases outside gene matches: 5. This CDR3 comprises 16 residues. The CDR3 here is CASSPSGRAGTGELFF. CDR3 nucleotides: TGTGCCAGCAGCCCTAGCGGGAGGGCCGGCACCGGGGAGCTGTTTTTT.

This clone was counted a few times. Here the CDR3 reads CASSSLPGQSRETQYF. CDR3 DNA: TGTGCCAGCAGCTCATTGCCGGGGCAGAGCAGAGAGACCCAGTACTTC. V usage is TRBV7-2 and J usage is TRBJ2-5; D could derive from TRBD1 or TRBD2 (5 bases each). CDR1 SGHTA and CDR2 FQGNSA come from the germline V gene. V was clipped by 4 bases and J by 4 bases, with 19 bases between them. The CDR3 length is 16 residues.

Only a few counts were recorded for this clone. This chain uses TRBV6-1 with TRBJ2-5; 7 positions match TRBD1. J was trimmed by 5 bases and V by 6 bases; bases with no gene match: 6. Germline CDR1 and CDR2: MNHNS and SASEGT. This CDR3 has 13 residues. CDR3 sequence: CASSLTGKETQYF. The CDR3 nucleotides read TGTGCCAGCAGCCTGACAGGGAAGGAGACCCAGTACTTC.

This clone has ten or more counts. The V gene is TRBV5-1, the J gene TRBJ1-1, with D possibly matching TRBD1 (6 bases). The CDR3 consists of 12 residues. Germline assignment: CDR1 SGHRS and CDR2 YFSETQ. Trimming took off 4 bases at V and 6 bases at J, with 10 bases between the two ends. In nucleotides, the CDR3 is TGCGCCAGCAGCCTCACAGGGCCTGAAGCTTTCTTT. This codes for CASSLTGPEAFF. The full variable domain, with the rest looked up from reference TRBV5-1 and TRBJ1-1, is KAGVTQTPRYLIKTRGQQVTLSCSPISGHRSVSWYQQTPGQGLQFLFEYFSETQRNKGNFPGRFSGRQFSNSRSEMNVSTLELGDSALYLCASSLTGPEAFFGQGTRLTVV.

The chain carries TRBV5-6 and TRBJ2-3; D could derive from TRBD1 or TRBD2 (5 bases each). CDR3 length: 12 amino acids. Germline CDR1 is SGHDT and CDR2 is YYEEEE. With 3 bases removed from V and 9 bases from J, the gap between germline ends came to 11 bases. The CDR3 sequence: CASSSPGRTQYF. Written as DNA, the CDR3 is TGTGCCAGCAGCTCCCCGGGACGGACGCAGTATTTT.

V gene TRBV9 combines with J gene TRBJ2-5; 8 positions match TRBD2. Germline V lookup: CDR1 SGDLS, CDR2 YYNGEE. V dropped 2 bases and J dropped 4; count of bases not matched to a gene: 1. The CDR3 spans 13 residues. Written as DNA, the CDR3 is TGTGCCAGCAGCGTCACTAGCGGAGAGACCCAGTACTTC. Translating it yields CASSVTSGETQYF. Looking up the rest from reference TRBV9 and TRBJ2-5 gives the full variable domain: DSGVTQTPKHLITATGQRVTLRCSPRSGDLSVYWYQQSLDQGLQFLIQYYNGEERAKGNILERFSAQQFPDLHSELNLSSLELGDSALYFCASSVTSGETQYFGPGTRLLVL.

This clone occurred many times. V and J are TRBV28 and TRBJ2-3, with D tentatively TRBD1 or TRBD2 (6 bases each). From germline, CDR1 is MDHEN and CDR2 SYDVKM. The CDR3 covers 16 residues. Trimming took off 6 bases at V and 4 bases at J, with 20 bases between the two ends. CDR3 region: CASSPSAGTGPDTQYF. The CDR3 DNA follows: TGTGCCAGCAGCCCCTCGGCGGGAACAGGGCCAGATACGCAGTATTTT.

J is TRBJ2-7 and V is TRBV29-1, with D possibly called TRBD1 or TRBD2 (5 bases each). Trimming took off 6 bases at V and 6 bases at J, with 21 bases between the two ends. The CDR3 contains 14 residues. Germline V gene data show CDR1 as SQVTM and CDR2 as ANQGSEA. The CDR3: CSVLLGTRMVEQYF. The DNA for the CDR3 is TGCAGCGTCCTTTTGGGGACCCGAATGGTCGAGCAGTACTTC.

This clone came up a few times. J is TRBJ1-1 and V is TRBV30; D is uncertain. CDR1 and CDR2 from the germline V gene are GTSNPN and SVGIG (reference sequence). Trimming pared 4 bases from V and 6 bases from J, leaving 12 bases between. The CDR3 loop spans 12 amino acids. This CDR3 is CAWNVYSAEAFF. The CDR3 coding sequence is TGTGCCTGGAATGTGTACTCGGCTGAAGCTTTCTTT.

This clone appeared many times. CDR3 amino acids: CASTGRAGGELFF. The DNA for the CDR3 is TGTGCCAGCACCGGCAGGGCCGGCGGGGAGCTGTTTTTT. The V call is TRBV2, the J call TRBJ2-2; possible D gene TRBD1, 5 bases. Germline assignment: CDR1 SNHLY and CDR2 FYNNEI. Between the trimmed V and J ends, which lost 7 bases and 7 bases, there was a span of 13 bases. This CDR3 comprises 13 residues.

This clone has only a few counts. J is TRBJ2-7 and V is TRBV7-2; D uncertain. Gene TRBJ2-5 matches the end of the DNA better, so the J call may be wrong. Germline V gives CDR1 SGHTA, CDR2 FQGNSA. This CDR3 spans 11 amino acids. CDR3 in amino acids: CASSPRETQYF. In DNA, the CDR3 is TGTGCCAGCAGCCCACGGGAGACCCAGTACTTC.

This clone has a handful of counts. The gene calls are TRBV6-5 and TRBJ1-5; the D gene is possibly TRBD1 (6 bases). Germline lookup yields CDR1 MNHEY and CDR2 SVGAGI. The CDR3 spans 15 residues. Trimming removed 2 bases from V and 6 bases from J, with 14 bases in between. CDR3 region: CASSYKSQGGQPQHF. CDR3 DNA: TGTGCCAGCAGTTACAAATCACAGGGCGGTCAGCCCCAGCATTTT.

V is TRBV7-2 and J is TRBJ1-2; 9 nucleotides agree with TRBD1. The CDR3 contains 16 residues. Germline CDR1 reads SGHTA; CDR2 reads FQGNSA. Unmatched junction bases numbered 11, after V lost 5 bases and J lost 4 bases. In DNA form, the CDR3 reads TGTGCCAGCAGCCAACCGGGACAGGGTGCTATCTATGGCTACACCTTC. Translation: CASSQPGQGAIYGYTF.

This clone was detected a few times. The chain has TRBV15 and TRBJ1-5; weak D call: TRBD1 (6 bases). The germline V gene encodes CDR1 LNHNV and CDR2 YYDKDF (reference sequence). V dropped 1 base and J dropped 5 bases, with 18 bases sitting between them. The CDR3 contains 17 residues. This CDR3 is CATSRGSAGATYQPQHF. CDR3 bases: TGTGCCACCAGCAGAGGATCGGCAGGGGCGACTTATCAGCCCCAGCATTTT.

The chain combines TRBV14 with TRBJ2-1; 7 bases fit TRBD2. Germline trimming cut 5 bases from V and 8 bases from J; bases unmatched to any gene: 9. The germline V gene encodes CDR1 SGHDN and CDR2 FVKESK. This CDR3 is 14 amino acids long. The CDR3 sequence: CASSSFGGRDEQFF. The CDR3 DNA follows: TGTGCCAGCAGCTCCTTTGGAGGGAGGGATGAGCAGTTCTTC.

The chain couples TRBV27 to TRBJ2-5; D unresolved. Germline CDR1 reads MNHEY; CDR2 reads SMNVEV (reference sequence). V was clipped by 0 bases and J by 2 bases, with 10 bases between them. This CDR3 is built from 15 residues. CDR3 nucleotides: TGTGCCAGCAGTTTATCCCGGCCTGCTCAAGAGACCCAGTACTTC. This codes for CASSLSRPAQETQYF.

The rearrangement links TRBV28 to TRBJ2-2; possibly TRBD1 or TRBD2 for D (5 bases each). From germline, CDR1 is MDHEN and CDR2 SYDVKM. This CDR3 has 15 residues. With 1 base removed from V and 4 bases from J, the gap between germline ends came to 10 bases. CDR3 nucleotide sequence: TGTGCCAGCAGTTTATCCCGGGGCCTCACCGGGGAGCTGTTTTTT. It is translated as CASSLSRGLTGELFF.

The V gene is TRBV23-1, the J gene TRBJ2-5, with D perhaps assigned TRBD1 or TRBD2 (7 bases each). TRBV23-1 is recorded as an ORF, its role being uncertain. CDR3 length: 14 residues. Trimming removed 8 bases from V and 0 bases from J, with 13 bases in between. This CDR3 reads CASEQGGNQETQYF. The CDR3 DNA follows: TGCGCCAGCGAGCAGGGGGGGAACCAAGAGACCCAGTACTTC.

This clone turned up a few times. This chain uses TRBV5-1 with TRBJ2-4; D is ambiguous. Per the germline V gene, CDR1 is SGHRS and CDR2 is YFSETQ. CDR3 size: 14 residues. The ends were cut back, 7 bases at V and 5 bases at J, with 16 bases in the middle. The CDR3 loop reads CASASKVRENIQYF. CDR3 DNA sequence: TGCGCCAGCGCCAGTAAGGTTAGGGAAAACATTCAGTACTTC.

This clone was counted a few times. The chain joins TRBV29-1 to TRBJ2-7, with TRBD2 matching over 7 bases. The CDR3 is 14 residues long. The V gene end was trimmed by 6 bases and the J gene end by 5 bases; junction bases not matched to a gene: 13. Germline CDR1 and CDR2: SQVTM and ANQGSEA. The CDR3 nucleotides read TGCAGCGTACTTGAGGGACCGGGGGGTCACGAGCAGTACTTC. Protein: CSVLEGPGGHEQYF.